Shown below are 12 T cell receptor beta chains from a single sample sequenced in a study of blood T cells in healthy people across ages. A sample-barcoded 5' primer and a J-beta primer mix were used in a second PCR of roughly 6 to 11 cycles. TCRdb re-called the 5' RACE reads with MiXCR, one entry per CDR3 protein. The profile covers about 1.5 million distinct CDR3 sequences, with roughly 40% appearing a single time and roughly 7.9% taken by the ten largest. Input material: blood. The receptors were gathered from a woman younger than 30 in good health.

The rearrangement uses TRBV4-1 and TRBJ2-4, with D hard to call. The CDR3 is made up of 17 amino acids. Germline CDR1 and CDR2: MGHRA and YSYEKL. V gave up 8 bases and J gave up 1 base, with 21 bases separating them. CDR3 DNA: TGCGCCAGCTATCCCACGAGGCCCTACTTCGCCAAAAACATTCAGTACTTC. Amino acid sequence: CASYPTRPYFAKNIQYF.

The V gene is TRBV6-1, the J gene TRBJ1-1; 8 bases are a match to TRBD1. Looked up from germline, CDR1 is MNHNS and CDR2 is SASEGT. This CDR3 spans 15 amino acids. V was pared by 8 bases and J by 6 bases, with 14 bases of the junction left unmatched. The CDR3 region is CASDLYQGAAAEAFF. CDR3 bases: TGTGCCAGCGATCTTTACCAGGGGGCTGCGGCTGAAGCTTTCTTT.

The chain couples TRBV20-1 to TRBJ2-3, with 7 positions matching TRBD1. Looked up from germline, CDR1 is DFQATT and CDR2 is SNEGSKA (reference sequence). The CDR3 spans 15 residues. Losses at the gene ends were 3 bases for V and 2 bases for J; bases not matched to a gene: 8. The CDR3 bases are TGCAGTGCTAGGATTTTGGGACAGAACACAGATACGCAGTATTTT. Translation gives CSARILGQNTDTQYF.

The chain employs TRBV7-2 and TRBJ1-1; D gene unclear. The V gene's germline CDR1 is SGHTA and CDR2 FQGNSA. The V and J ends lost 1 base and 4 bases respectively, with 7 bases between them. The CDR3 extends over 13 amino acids. The CDR3 region is CASSLERVTEAFF. Here the CDR3 DNA reads TGTGCCAGCAGCTTAGAAAGGGTCACTGAAGCTTTCTTT.

V and J are TRBV3-1 and TRBJ2-7, with 10 nucleotides matching TRBD2. Germline loops: CDR1 LGHDT, CDR2 YNNKEL (reference sequence). This CDR3 region has 15 residues. The V and J ends lost 0 bases and 8 bases, in that order; junction bases with no gene match: 7. CDR3 loop: CASSQEGLAGAQQYF. The CDR3 region has the DNA TGTGCCAGCAGCCAAGAAGGGCTAGCGGGAGCCCAGCAGTACTTC.

The chain combines TRBV5-1 with TRBJ2-1; 8 nucleotides agree with TRBD2. Germline V gives CDR1 SGHRS, CDR2 YFSETQ. The CDR3 runs 14 residues. Losses at the gene ends were 5 bases for V and 7 bases for J; bases not matched to a gene: 8. CDR3 amino acids: CASSPVAGYNEQFF. For the CDR3, the DNA is TGCGCCAGCAGTCCTGTAGCGGGATATAATGAGCAGTTCTTC.

The chain couples TRBV6-2 or TRBV6-3 to TRBJ2-1, with 8 bases identical to TRBD2. V lost 8 bases, J lost 8 bases, and 8 bases stayed unmatched. CDR3 length: 13 amino acids. Germline V gene data show CDR1 as MNHEY and CDR2 as SVGEGT. This CDR3 is CASRNPGGHEQFF. CDR3 in DNA: TGTGCCAGCCGCAACCCGGGGGGGCATGAGCAGTTCTTC.

The rearrangement joins TRBV4-1 to TRBJ1-5, with a tentative D call TRBD1 (5 bases). The CDR3 consists of 16 residues. Trimming removed 3 bases from V and 4 bases from J, with 16 bases in between. The germline CDR1 and CDR2 sequences are MGHRA and YSYEKL. The CDR3 loop is CASSQDGTGGNQPQHF. The CDR3 bases are TGCGCCAGCAGCCAGGACGGAACAGGAGGGAATCAGCCCCAGCATTTT.

This clonotype was seen more than once but under ten times. The V and J genes are TRBV20-1 and TRBJ2-7, with TRBD2 matching 13 bases. This CDR3 has 14 residues. CDR1 DFQATT and CDR2 SNEGSKA come from the germline V gene (reference sequence). V was pared by 3 bases and J by 6 bases, with 5 bases of the junction left unmatched. Written as DNA, the CDR3 is TGCAGTGCTAGGACTAGCGGGGGGCCTGGCGAGCAGTACTTC. Translated: CSARTSGGPGEQYF.

This chain connects TRBV9 to TRBJ2-7; weak D call: TRBD1 (5 bases). The CDR3 is 17 amino acids. Trimming took 4 bases from V and 10 from J, leaving 30 bases between them. Germline CDR1 reads SGDLS; CDR2 reads YYNGEE. The CDR3 reads CASSLGIQGATPFPQYF. DNA for the CDR3: TGTGCCAGCAGCCTCGGTATCCAAGGGGCGACCCCTTTCCCCCAGTACTTC.

The gene calls are TRBV6-1 and TRBJ2-1, with 10 bases identical to TRBD2. This CDR3 is 17 amino acids long. After removal of 2 bases from V and 8 bases from J, the junction contained 12 bases not matched to a gene. The germline CDR1 and CDR2 sequences are MNHNS and SASEGT. The CDR3 nucleotides read TGTGCCAGCAGTGAAAATCGTCTAGCGGGAGATTCTGATGAGCAGTTCTTC. Its translation is CASSENRLAGDSDEQFF.

The rearrangement uses TRBV12-3 or TRBV12-4 and TRBJ2-5; D is undetermined. The CDR3 totals 14 residues. Trimming removed 4 bases at V and 1 base at J, with 10 bases between. CDR3 nucleotide sequence: TGTGCCAGCAGTTCCGTCTTTATCCAAGAGACCCAGTACTTC. It yields the protein CASSSVFIQETQYF.